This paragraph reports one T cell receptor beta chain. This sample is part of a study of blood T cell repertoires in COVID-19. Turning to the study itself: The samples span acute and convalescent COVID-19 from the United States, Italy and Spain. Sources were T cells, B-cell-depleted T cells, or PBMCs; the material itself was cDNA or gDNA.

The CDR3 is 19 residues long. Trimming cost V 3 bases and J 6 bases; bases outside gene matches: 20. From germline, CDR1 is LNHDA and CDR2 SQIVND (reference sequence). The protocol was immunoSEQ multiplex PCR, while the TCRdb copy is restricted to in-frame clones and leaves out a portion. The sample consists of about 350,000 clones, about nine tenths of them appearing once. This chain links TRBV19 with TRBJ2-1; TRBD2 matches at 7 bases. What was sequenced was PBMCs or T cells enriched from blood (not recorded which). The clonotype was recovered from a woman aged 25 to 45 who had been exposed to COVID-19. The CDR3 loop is CASSIGGLAVRVWGNEQFF. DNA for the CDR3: TGTGCCAGTAGTATTGGAGGGCTAGCGGTGAGGGTGTGGGGCAATGAGCAGTTCTTC.